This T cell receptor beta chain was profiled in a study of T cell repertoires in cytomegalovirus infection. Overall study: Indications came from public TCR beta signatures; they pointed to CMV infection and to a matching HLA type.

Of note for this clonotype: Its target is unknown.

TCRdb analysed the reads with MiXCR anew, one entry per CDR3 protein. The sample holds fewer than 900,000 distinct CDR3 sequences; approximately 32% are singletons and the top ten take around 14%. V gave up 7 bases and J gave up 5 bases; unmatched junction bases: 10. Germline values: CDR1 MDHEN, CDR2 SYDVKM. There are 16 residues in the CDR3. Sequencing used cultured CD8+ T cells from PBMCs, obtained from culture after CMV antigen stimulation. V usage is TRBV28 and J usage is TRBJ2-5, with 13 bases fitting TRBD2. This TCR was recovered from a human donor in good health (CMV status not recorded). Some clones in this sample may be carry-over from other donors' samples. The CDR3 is CASNILAGGPAETQYF. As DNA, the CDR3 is TGTGCCAGCAATATACTAGCGGGGGGGCCCGCGGAGACCCAGTACTTC.